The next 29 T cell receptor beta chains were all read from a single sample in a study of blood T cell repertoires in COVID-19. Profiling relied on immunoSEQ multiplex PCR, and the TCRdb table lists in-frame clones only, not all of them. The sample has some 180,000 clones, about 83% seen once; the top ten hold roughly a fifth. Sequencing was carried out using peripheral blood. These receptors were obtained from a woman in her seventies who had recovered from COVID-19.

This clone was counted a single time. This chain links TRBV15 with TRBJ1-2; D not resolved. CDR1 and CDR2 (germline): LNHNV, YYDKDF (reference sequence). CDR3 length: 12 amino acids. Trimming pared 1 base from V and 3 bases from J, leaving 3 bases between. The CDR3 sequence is CATSRADYGYTF. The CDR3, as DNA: TGTGCCACCAGCAGAGCCGACTATGGCTACACCTTC.

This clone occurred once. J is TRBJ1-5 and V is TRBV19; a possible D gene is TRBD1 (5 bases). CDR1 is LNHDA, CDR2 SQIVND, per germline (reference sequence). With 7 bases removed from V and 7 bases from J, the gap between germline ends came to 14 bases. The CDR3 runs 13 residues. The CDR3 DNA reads TGTGCCAGTACCCTTCTGCGGGGGCAGCCCCAGCATTTT. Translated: CASTLLRGQPQHF. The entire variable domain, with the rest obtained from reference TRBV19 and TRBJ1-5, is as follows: DGGITQSPKYLFRKEGQNVTLSCEQNLNHDAMYWYRQDPGQGLRLIYYSQIVNDFQKGDIAEGYSVSREKKESFPLTVTSAQKNPTAFYLCASTLLRGQPQHFGDGTRLSIL.

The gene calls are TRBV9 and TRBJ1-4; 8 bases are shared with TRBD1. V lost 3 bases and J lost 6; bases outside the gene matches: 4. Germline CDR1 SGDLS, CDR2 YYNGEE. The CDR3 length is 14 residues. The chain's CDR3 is CASSGTTGDEKLFF. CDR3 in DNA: TGTGCCAGCAGCGGGACGACAGGGGATGAAAAACTGTTTTTT. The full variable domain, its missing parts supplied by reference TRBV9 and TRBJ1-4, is DSGVTQTPKHLITATGQRVTLRCSPRSGDLSVYWYQQSLDQGLQFLIQYYNGEERAKGNILERFSAQQFPDLHSELNLSSLELGDSALYFCASSGTTGDEKLFFGSGTQLSVL.

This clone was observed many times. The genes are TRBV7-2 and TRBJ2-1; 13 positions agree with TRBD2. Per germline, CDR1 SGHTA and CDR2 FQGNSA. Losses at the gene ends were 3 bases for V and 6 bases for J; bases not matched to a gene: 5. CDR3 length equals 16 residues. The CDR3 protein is CASSFTSGRASNEQFF. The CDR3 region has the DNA TGTGCCAGCAGCTTTACTAGCGGGAGGGCCTCCAATGAGCAGTTCTTC.

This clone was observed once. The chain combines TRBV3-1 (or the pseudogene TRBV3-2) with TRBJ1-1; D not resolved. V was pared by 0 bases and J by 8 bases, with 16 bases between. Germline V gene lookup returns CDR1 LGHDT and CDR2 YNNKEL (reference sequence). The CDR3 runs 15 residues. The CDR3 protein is CASSQDRPGIREAFF. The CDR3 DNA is TGTGCCAGCAGCCAAGATCGGCCGGGGATTCGGGAAGCTTTCTTT.

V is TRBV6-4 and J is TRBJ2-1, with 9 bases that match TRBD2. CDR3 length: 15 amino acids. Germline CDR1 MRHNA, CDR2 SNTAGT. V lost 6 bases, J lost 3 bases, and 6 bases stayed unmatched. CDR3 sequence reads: CASSGGGGGYNEQFF. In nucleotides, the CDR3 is TGTGCCAGCAGCGGCGGGGGGGGAGGCTACAATGAGCAGTTCTTC.

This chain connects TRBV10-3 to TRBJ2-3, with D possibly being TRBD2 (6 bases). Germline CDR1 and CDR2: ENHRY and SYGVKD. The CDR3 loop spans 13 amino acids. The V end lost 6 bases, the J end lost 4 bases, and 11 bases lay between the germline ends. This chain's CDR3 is CAIRGGSPDTQYF. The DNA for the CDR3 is TGTGCCATCAGGGGGGGATCCCCAGATACGCAGTATTTT.

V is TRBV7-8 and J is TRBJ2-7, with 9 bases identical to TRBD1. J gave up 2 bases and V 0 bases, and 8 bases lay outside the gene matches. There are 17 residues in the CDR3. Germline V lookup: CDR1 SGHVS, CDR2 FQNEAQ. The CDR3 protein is CASSLASGDRVPYEQYF. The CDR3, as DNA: TGTGCCAGCAGCTTAGCGTCGGGGGACAGGGTTCCCTACGAGCAGTACTTC.

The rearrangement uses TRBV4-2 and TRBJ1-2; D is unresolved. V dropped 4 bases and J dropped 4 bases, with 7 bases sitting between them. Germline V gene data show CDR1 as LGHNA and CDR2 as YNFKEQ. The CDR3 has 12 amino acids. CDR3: CASSREGYGYTF. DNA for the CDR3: TGTGCCAGCAGCCGGGAGGGCTATGGCTACACCTTC.

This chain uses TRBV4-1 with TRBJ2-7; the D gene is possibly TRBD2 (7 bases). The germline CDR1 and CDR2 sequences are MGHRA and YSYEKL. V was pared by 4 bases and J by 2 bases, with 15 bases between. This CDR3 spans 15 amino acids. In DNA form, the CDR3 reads TGCGCCAGCAGCCTGAAGGGGGGGGATCCCTACGAGCAGTACTTC. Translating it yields CASSLKGGDPYEQYF.

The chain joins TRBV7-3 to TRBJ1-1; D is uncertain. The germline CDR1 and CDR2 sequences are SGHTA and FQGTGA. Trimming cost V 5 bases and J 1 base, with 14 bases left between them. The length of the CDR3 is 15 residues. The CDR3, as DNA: TGTGCCAGCAGCCCCGACTTATCTAGGAACACTGAAGCTTTCTTT. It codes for CASSPDLSRNTEAFF.

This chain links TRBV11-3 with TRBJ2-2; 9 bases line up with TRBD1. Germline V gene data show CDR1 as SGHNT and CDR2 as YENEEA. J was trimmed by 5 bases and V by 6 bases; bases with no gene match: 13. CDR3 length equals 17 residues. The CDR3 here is CASSRHGGTGMTGELFF. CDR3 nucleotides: TGTGCCAGCAGTCGACACGGGGGGACAGGGATGACCGGGGAGCTGTTTTTT.

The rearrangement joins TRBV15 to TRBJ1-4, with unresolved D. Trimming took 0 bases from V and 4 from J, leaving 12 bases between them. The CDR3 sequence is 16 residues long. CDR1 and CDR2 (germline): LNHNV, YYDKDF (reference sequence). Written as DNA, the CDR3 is TGTGCCACCAGCAGAGAGGACGGGCGGGGTAATGAAAAACTGTTTTTT. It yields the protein CATSREDGRGNEKLFF.

CDR3 bases: TGTGCCAGCACCCCACGGGGGGGGTCTAAGACTAATGAAAAACTGTTTTTT. This sequence encodes CASTPRGGSKTNEKLFF. This chain links TRBV7-9 with TRBJ1-4, with a weak D call TRBD1 (5 bases). CDR1 is SEHNR, CDR2 FQNEAQ, per germline (reference sequence). CDR3 length equals 17 residues. V lost 7 bases and J 2 bases, leaving 20 bases between the germline ends.

CDR3 in amino acids: CASKRLAGGPNEQFF. In nucleotides, the CDR3 is TGTGCCAGCAAGAGACTAGCGGGCGGCCCCAATGAGCAGTTCTTC. The rearrangement links TRBV2 to TRBJ2-1; the match to TRBD2 covers 10 bases. The germline gives CDR1 SNHLY, CDR2 FYNNEI. With 7 bases clipped from V and 6 bases from J, the junction kept 9 bases outside the gene matches. The CDR3 has 15 amino acids.

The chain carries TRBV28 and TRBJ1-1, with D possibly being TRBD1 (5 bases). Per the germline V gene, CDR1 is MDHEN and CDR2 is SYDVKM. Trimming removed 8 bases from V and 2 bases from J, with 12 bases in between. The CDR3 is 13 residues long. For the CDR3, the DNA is TGTGCCAGCCTCAGGGTCCATAACACTGAAGCTTTCTTT. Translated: CASLRVHNTEAFF.

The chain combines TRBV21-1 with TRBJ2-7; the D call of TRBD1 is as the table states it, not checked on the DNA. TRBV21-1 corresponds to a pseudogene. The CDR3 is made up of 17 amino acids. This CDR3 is CASSKLGVRDRPYEQYF. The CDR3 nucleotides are TGTGCCAGCAGCAAATTGGGGGTGAGGGACAGGCCCTACGAGCAGTACTTC.

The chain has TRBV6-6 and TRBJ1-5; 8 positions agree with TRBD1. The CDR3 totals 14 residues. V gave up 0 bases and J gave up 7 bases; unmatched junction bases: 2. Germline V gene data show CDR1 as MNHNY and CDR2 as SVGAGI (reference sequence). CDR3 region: CASSYSQGGQPQHF. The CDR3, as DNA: TGTGCCAGCAGTTACTCACAGGGGGGCCAGCCCCAGCATTTT.

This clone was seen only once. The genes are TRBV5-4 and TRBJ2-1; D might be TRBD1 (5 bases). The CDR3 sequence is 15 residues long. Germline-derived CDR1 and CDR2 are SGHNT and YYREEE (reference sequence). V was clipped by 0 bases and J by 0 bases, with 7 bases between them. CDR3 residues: CASSLGGPSYNEQFF. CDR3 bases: TGTGCCAGCAGCTTGGGGGGCCCCTCCTACAATGAGCAGTTCTTC.

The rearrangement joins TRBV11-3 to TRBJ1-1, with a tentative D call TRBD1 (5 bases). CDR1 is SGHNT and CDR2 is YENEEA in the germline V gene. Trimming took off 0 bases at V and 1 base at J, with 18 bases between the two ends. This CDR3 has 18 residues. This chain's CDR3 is CASSLEGQNHPKNTEAFF. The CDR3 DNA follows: TGTGCCAGCAGCTTAGAGGGGCAAAACCACCCAAAGAACACTGAAGCTTTCTTT.

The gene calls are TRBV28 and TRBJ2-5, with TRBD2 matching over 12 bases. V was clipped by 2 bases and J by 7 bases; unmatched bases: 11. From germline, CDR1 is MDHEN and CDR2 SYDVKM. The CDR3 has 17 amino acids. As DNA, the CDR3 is TGTGCCAGCAGTTTACATGGGCTAGCGGGAGGGGAAGTGACCCAGTACTTC. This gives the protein CASSLHGLAGGEVTQYF.

CDR3 coding DNA: TGTGCCAGCAGCCAACAAGACAGGGAGAGGATGGGGGATCGTGGCTACACCTTC. Translation gives CASSQQDRERMGDRGYTF. V is TRBV3-1 (or the pseudogene TRBV3-2) and J is TRBJ1-2; 7 bases match TRBD1. The germline V gene encodes CDR1 LGHDT and CDR2 YNNKEL (reference sequence). With 2 bases clipped from V and 7 bases from J, the junction kept 19 bases outside the gene matches. This CDR3 is 18 amino acids long.

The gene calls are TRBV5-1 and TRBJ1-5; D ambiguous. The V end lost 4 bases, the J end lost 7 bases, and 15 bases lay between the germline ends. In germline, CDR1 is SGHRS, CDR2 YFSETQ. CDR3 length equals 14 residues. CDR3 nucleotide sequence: TGCGCCAGCAGCCCCGGGGAGGGCGGCCAGCCCCAGCATTTT. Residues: CASSPGEGGQPQHF.

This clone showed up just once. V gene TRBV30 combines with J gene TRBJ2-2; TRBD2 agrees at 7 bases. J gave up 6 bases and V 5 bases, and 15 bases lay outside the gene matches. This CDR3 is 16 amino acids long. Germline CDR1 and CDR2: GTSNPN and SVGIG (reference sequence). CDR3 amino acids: CAWSAPGTTLPGELFF. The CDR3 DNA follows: TGTGCCTGGTCCGCGCCCGGGACTACCCTGCCCGGGGAGCTGTTTTTT.

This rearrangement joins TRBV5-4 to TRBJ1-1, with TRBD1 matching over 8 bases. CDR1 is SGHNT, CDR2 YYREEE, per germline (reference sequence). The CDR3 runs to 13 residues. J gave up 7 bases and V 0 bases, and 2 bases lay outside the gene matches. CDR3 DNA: TGTGCCAGCAGCTTGGGACAGGGGCGTGAAGCTTTCTTT. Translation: CASSLGQGREAFF.

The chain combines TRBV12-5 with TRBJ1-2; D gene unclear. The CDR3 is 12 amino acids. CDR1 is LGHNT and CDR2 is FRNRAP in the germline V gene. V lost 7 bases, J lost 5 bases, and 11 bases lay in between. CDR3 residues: CASAEGQYGYTF. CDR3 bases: TGTGCTAGTGCTGAGGGTCAATATGGCTACACCTTC.

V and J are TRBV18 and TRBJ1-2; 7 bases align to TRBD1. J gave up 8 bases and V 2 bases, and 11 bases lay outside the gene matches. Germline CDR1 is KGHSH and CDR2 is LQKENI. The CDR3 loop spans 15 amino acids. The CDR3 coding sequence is TGTGCCAGCTCACCATCCCGACAGGGCCCGGTCGGCTACACCTTC. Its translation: CASSPSRQGPVGYTF.

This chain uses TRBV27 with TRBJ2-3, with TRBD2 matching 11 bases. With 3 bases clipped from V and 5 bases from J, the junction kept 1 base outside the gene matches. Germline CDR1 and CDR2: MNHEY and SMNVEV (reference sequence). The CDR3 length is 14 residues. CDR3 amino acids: CASSFLAGGDTQYF. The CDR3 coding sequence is TGTGCCAGCAGTTTCCTAGCGGGAGGAGATACGCAGTATTTT.

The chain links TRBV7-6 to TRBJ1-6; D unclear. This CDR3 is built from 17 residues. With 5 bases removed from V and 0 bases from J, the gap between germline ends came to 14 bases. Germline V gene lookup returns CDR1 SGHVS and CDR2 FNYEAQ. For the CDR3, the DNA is TGTGCCAGCAGCCCGGGGAGCCAGAGCTCCTATAATTCACCCCTCCACTTT. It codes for CASSPGSQSSYNSPLHF. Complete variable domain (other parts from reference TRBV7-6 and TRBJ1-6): GAGVSQSPRYKVTKRGQDVALRCDPISGHVSLYWYRQALGQGPEFLTYFNYEAQQDKSGLPNDRFSAERPEGSISTLTIQRTEQRDSAMYRCASSPGSQSSYNSPLHFGNGTRLTVT.